What follows is one T cell receptor beta chain and its context. The sample comes from a study of blood T cell repertoires in COVID-19. Study-wide context: Acute-phase and convalescent COVID-19 samples originated in the United States, Italy and Spain. PBMCs, B-cell-depleted T cells, or T cells provided the cDNA or gDNA that made up the material.

CDR1 and CDR2 (germline): MNHEY, SVGAGI. The junction had 4 bases not matched to a gene; V was cut back by 5 bases and J by 8 bases. The CDR3 sequence is 14 residues long. Authors' analysis steps: The authors estimated nucleated cell counts from reference gene primer amplification. Produced via immunoSEQ multiplex PCR; TCRdb's table is partial and in-frame only. From that table come the V and J calls and clone size; the DNA was used to work out D and trimming. Among about 110,000 clones listed, 85% to 90% were seen once. Material for sequencing was peripheral blood. The rearrangement joins TRBV6-5 to TRBJ1-6; TRBD1 matches at 9 bases. This clonotype was obtained from a human donor in a cohort sampled during active COVID-19. The CDR3 DNA is TGTGCCAGCAGTACCGGGACAGGGCATTCACCCCTCCACTTT. Protein sequence: CASSTGTGHSPLHF.